The 5 T cell receptor beta chains below come from one sample, sequenced in a study of shared clonotypes between healthy human individuals. Using immunoSEQ multiplex PCR, the repertoire was profiled, and TCRdb retains in-frame clones only, with some absent. The sample includes about 490,000 clones, almost 80% seen only once; the top ten take around 11%. The sequenced sample consisted of PBMCs. The receptors come from a woman aged 40 to 50 in good health. Some clones in this sample may be carry-over from other donors' samples.

V and J are TRBV19 and TRBJ2-7; D is undetermined. With 7 bases removed from V and 4 bases from J, the gap between germline ends came to 11 bases. The CDR3 is 12 residues long. Germline V gene lookup returns CDR1 LNHDA and CDR2 SQIVND (reference sequence). The CDR3 region is CASTPDGYEQYF. The CDR3, as DNA: TGTGCCAGTACCCCGGACGGATACGAGCAGTACTTC.

For this clone: One base separates it from a far larger clone, so it is likely a read error. This chain connects TRBV7-7 to TRBJ2-5; 7 bases are shared with TRBD1. The germline gives CDR1 SSHAT, CDR2 FNYEAQ (reference sequence). The CDR3 runs to 13 residues. The V gene end was trimmed by 3 bases and the J gene end by 5 bases; junction bases not matched to a gene: 3. The CDR3 reads CASSLDRSETQYF. In DNA form, the CDR3 reads TGTGCCAGCAGCTTGGACAGGTCGGAGACCCAGTACTTC.

The genes are TRBV21-1 and TRBJ2-7; the table's D call, TRBD2, was not checked against the DNA. TRBV21-1 is labeled a pseudogene. This CDR3 is built from 16 residues. In nucleotides, the CDR3 is TGTGCCAGCAGCAAAGTTAAGCGGGAGGCTCCCTACGAGCAGTACTTC. It specifies CASSKVKREAPYEQYF.

The chain recombines TRBV7-8 with TRBJ2-7; TRBD1 matches at 7 bases. The J segment lost 6 bases and the V segment lost 1 base, leaving 6 bases of the junction unmatched. The CDR3 loop spans 14 amino acids. The germline V gene has CDR1 SGHVS and CDR2 FQNEAQ. The CDR3 region has the DNA TGTGCCAGCAGCTTAGTGATTAGGGGGCCCGAGCAGTACTTC. The encoded protein is CASSLVIRGPEQYF.

The genes are TRBV29-1 and TRBJ1-1; the D is unclear. This CDR3 is built from 13 residues. The V end was cut by 6 bases, the J end by 1 base, with 12 bases between. Germline CDR1 and CDR2: SQVTM and ANQGSEA. The CDR3, as DNA: TGCAGCGTCCCCCGGGAGGGGAACACTGAAGCTTTCTTT. It encodes CSVPREGNTEAFF.